One sample yielded the 8 T cell receptor beta chains listed below, sequenced in a study of CD8 T cells in Susac syndrome. With random hexamers, reverse transcription was performed on roughly 0.5 to 1 ug of RNA. TCRdb re-derived calls from the immunoSEQ multiplex PCR reads in MiXCR, one entry per CDR3 protein. The repertoire holds roughly 130,000 distinct CDR3 sequences, with 90% to 95% as singletons. Sequencing input: CD4+ T cells from PBMCs. Receptor source: a human donor in good health.

V is TRBV21-1 and J is TRBJ2-2; TRBD1, the table's D call, lacks a check against the DNA. TRBV21-1 is a pseudogene segment. The CDR3 has 17 amino acids. CDR3 sequence: CASSKVRLLGHPGELFF. In DNA form, the CDR3 reads TGTGCCAGCAGCAAAGTTCGTCTGTTGGGGCATCCCGGGGAGCTGTTTTTT.

The chain employs TRBV7-2 and TRBJ2-7, with D possibly matching TRBD2 (6 bases). Germline V gene data show CDR1 as SGHTA and CDR2 as FQGNSA. The CDR3 has 17 residues. Trimming removed 1 base at V and 2 bases at J, with 18 bases between. This chain's CDR3 is CASSLERSSGRTYEQYF. The DNA for the CDR3 is TGTGCCAGCAGCTTAGAAAGGTCCAGCGGGCGAACCTACGAGCAGTACTTC.

V is TRBV3-1 and J is TRBJ1-5; D is perhaps TRBD1 (5 bases). V was cut by 1 base and J by 6 bases, with 13 bases left in between. CDR1 and CDR2 from the germline V gene are LGHDT and YNNKEL (reference sequence). The CDR3 spans 15 residues. CDR3 region: CASSQVFGAGQPQHF. CDR3 sequence (DNA): TGTGCCAGCAGCCAAGTTTTTGGGGCGGGTCAGCCCCAGCATTTT. Variable domain in full (rest from reference TRBV3-1 and TRBJ1-5): DTAVSQTPKYLVTQMGNDKSIKCEQNLGHDTMYWYKQDSKKFLKIMFSYNNKELIINETVPNRFSPKSPDKAHLNLHINSLELGDSAVYFCASSQVFGAGQPQHFGDGTRLSIL.

The chain employs TRBV2 and TRBJ2-3, with TRBD2 matching over 9 bases. V shed 7 bases, J shed 4 bases, and the junction held 6 bases outside the gene matches. The V gene's germline CDR1 is SNHLY and CDR2 FYNNEI. The CDR3 extends over 14 amino acids. The CDR3: CASTGTSLADTQYF. The CDR3 DNA is TGTGCCAGCACCGGGACTAGCCTCGCAGATACGCAGTATTTT.

V and J are TRBV28 and TRBJ1-2; no clear D gene. The CDR3 spans 12 residues. The V end was cut by 3 bases, the J end by 8 bases, with 10 bases between. The V gene's germline CDR1 is MDHEN and CDR2 SYDVKM. CDR3 nucleotides: TGTGCCAGCAGTTTTGGAGGGTCGGGCTACACCTTC. Its translation is CASSFGGSGYTF.

The CDR3 region has the DNA TGTGCCAGCGGGACTCAAGATTTTAGGGAGACCCAGTACTTC. It is translated as CASGTQDFRETQYF. The rearrangement links TRBV28 to TRBJ2-5, with D possibly being TRBD2 (6 bases). The germline V gene has CDR1 MDHEN and CDR2 SYDVKM. Trimming removed 8 bases at V and 5 bases at J, with 18 bases between. The CDR3 sequence is 14 residues long.

The chain couples TRBV7-9 to TRBJ1-1; D possibly corresponds to TRBD1 (5 bases). Germline values: CDR1 SEHNR, CDR2 FQNEAQ (reference sequence). This CDR3 spans 13 amino acids. Trimming removed 1 base from V and 7 bases from J, with 10 bases in between. DNA of the CDR3: TGTGCCAGCAGCTTAGAAAGACAGATTGAAGCTTTCTTT. Residues: CASSLERQIEAFF. The whole variable domain, remainder taken from reference TRBV7-9 and TRBJ1-1, is DTGVSQNPRHKITKRGQNVTFRCDPISEHNRLYWYRQTLGQGPEFLTYFQNEAQLEKSRLLSDRFSAERPKGSFSTLEIQRTEQGDSAMYLCASSLERQIEAFFGQGTRLTVV.

The chain links TRBV28 to TRBJ1-1; 9 bases are shared with TRBD1. CDR3 length equals 15 residues. Germline-derived CDR1 and CDR2 are MDHEN and SYDVKM. Trimming took 6 bases from V and 4 from J; bases not matched to a gene: 9. CDR3: CASRLKDRGGTEAFF. In nucleotides, the CDR3 is TGTGCCAGCAGACTTAAGGACAGGGGAGGCACTGAAGCTTTCTTT.